Presented here are 2 T cell receptor beta chains from one specimen sequenced in a study of OX40 agonist ivuxolimab in advanced cancers. Here immunoSEQ multiplex PCR was the method, and the copy in TCRdb shows in-frame clones only, minus some. Of over 80,000 clones listed, about nine tenths are singletons. The specimen was CD4+ or CD8+ T cells sorted from blood, collected in a trial of the OX40 agonist ivuxolimab. The receptors shown here come from an adult with an advanced solid tumor such as melanoma, head and neck, liver or kidney cancer.

V usage is TRBV6-6 and J usage is TRBJ2-5, with D hard to call. The J call is uncertain, as TRBJ2-7 better fits the DNA end. CDR1 and CDR2 (germline): MNHNY, SVGAGI (reference sequence). The CDR3 has 15 residues. The CDR3 coding sequence is TGTGCCAGCAGTTACTCGGCTCCCCATTCCTACGAGCAGTACTTC. This encodes CASSYSAPHSYEQYF.

The gene calls are TRBV5-6 and TRBJ1-2; the match to TRBD1 covers 7 bases. The CDR3 has 13 residues. Germline loops: CDR1 SGHDT, CDR2 YYEEEE. Germline trimming cut 4 bases from V and 6 bases from J; bases unmatched to any gene: 6. The DNA of the CDR3 is TGTGCCAGCAGCCTAGACAGGGCCGATGGCTACACCTTC. It encodes CASSLDRADGYTF.